This TCR beta chain was documented in a study of glioma-infiltrating T cells. Study results and limitations: Tissue-blood divergence was below expectation in non-neoplastic patients, above in gliomas.

The iRepertoire nested amplicon-rescue multiplex PCR amplified TCR alpha and beta CDR3s from RNA. TCRdb reprocessed the multiplex PCR reads with MiXCR, giving one entry per CDR3 protein. This repertoire shows over 140,000 distinct CDR3 sequences, around 42% found once; its top ten account for around 18%. Notes on this clonotype: The antigen is unknown.

Trimming cost V 7 bases and J 3 bases; bases outside gene matches: 11. The CDR3 length is 15 residues. In germline, CDR1 is SNHLY, CDR2 FYNNEI. Sequencing input: glioma tissue, nonneoplastic brain tissue, or PBMCs (not recorded which). This TCR derives from a human donor with low-grade glioma or glioblastoma, undergoing nonglioma brain surgery, or in good health (not recorded which). The V gene is TRBV2, the J gene TRBJ2-5, with 7 nucleotides matching TRBD1. The CDR3 region is CASTNLDRKKETQYF. The CDR3 bases are TGTGCCAGCACTAACCTGGACAGGAAAAAAGAGACCCAGTACTTC. The whole variable domain, filled in from reference TRBV2 and TRBJ2-5, reads EPEVTQTPSHQVTQMGQEVILRCVPISNHLYFYWYRQILGQKVEFLVSFYNNEISEKSEIFDDQFSVERPDGSNFTLKIRSTKLEDSAMYFCASTNLDRKKETQYFGPGTRLLVL.